The following is a T cell receptor (beta chain) sequence with its context. Its antigen is unknown. This entry is derived from a study of graft-versus-host responses after intestinal transplantation. Study background: Once they had received anti-thymocyte globulin induction, all recipients took tacrolimus and steroids for approximately three years.

TCRdb's copy holds only in-frame clones and misses some; the assay was immunoSEQ multiplex PCR. The sample has around 43,000 clones; more than 85% are singletons. Germline CDR1 reads LNHDA; CDR2 reads SQIVND (reference sequence). There are 15 residues in the CDR3. Between the trimmed V and J ends, which lost 4 bases and 0 bases, there was a span of 13 bases. Findings and limits, study-wide: An association linked early post-transplant HvG declines with peak circulating GvH clone levels. Allografts of one patient group, those with graft-donor T cell macrochimerism, had high graft-versus-host to host-versus-graft clonal ratios. GvH clones occurred in recipient marrow; some first appeared in ileum or blood.

This specimen was PBMCs, taken 524 days after transplant. V is TRBV19 and J is TRBJ2-7, with D unclear. The TCR was taken from a human patient who received an intestinal transplant, so some T cells may come from the graft donor. For the CDR3, the DNA is TGTGCCAGTAGTACCCCCTTGACCGGCTCCTACGAGCAGTACTTC. Translated: CASSTPLTGSYEQYF.